This TCR beta chain was identified in a study of blood T cell repertoires in COVID-19. Generated by immunoSEQ multiplex PCR, the TCRdb table keeps only in-frame clones and is missing some. The sample contains roughly 120,000 clones, about nine tenths of which appear only once. The CDR3 is 15 residues long. Trimming stripped 3 bases from V and 3 bases from J, with 15 bases between. Germline V CDR1 and CDR2: SEHNR, FQNEAQ (reference sequence). This clone appeared a few times. The sequence came from a human donor with active COVID-19. The donor label of this sample is uncertain. The sequencing input was peripheral blood. This sequence joins TRBV7-9 and TRBJ2-7; no clear D gene. CDR3 loop: CASSFAHKPSYEQYF. The CDR3 DNA reads TGTGCCAGCAGCTTCGCTCACAAACCTAGCTACGAGCAGTACTTC.